One sample yielded the 23 T cell receptor beta chains listed below, sequenced in a study of technical replicates of blood from a handful of donors. TCRdb keeps only in-frame clones here, not all; method: immunoSEQ multiplex PCR. Of 78,000 or so clones listed, 90% to 95% were seen once; the top ten hold under 0.4%. Specimen: T cells isolated from PBMCs. All receptors derive from a human donor in good health. Some clones in this sample may be carry-over from other donors' samples.

The rearrangement uses TRBV28 and TRBJ1-2; D is uncertain. Germline values: CDR1 MDHEN, CDR2 SYDVKM. V lost 1 base and J 4 bases, leaving 4 bases between the germline ends. The length of the CDR3 is 12 residues. The CDR3 sequence: CASSLSGYGYTF. The CDR3 bases are TGTGCCAGCAGTTTATCAGGCTATGGCTACACCTTC.

This sequence joins TRBV12-5 and TRBJ1-5; D may be TRBD1 (5 bases). The CDR3 totals 13 residues. The V gene's germline CDR1 is LGHNT and CDR2 FRNRAP. V lost 6 bases and J lost 5, with 11 bases in between. The CDR3 loop reads CASGYTGDQPQHF. CDR3 nucleotides: TGTGCTAGTGGATATACAGGAGATCAGCCCCAGCATTTT.

In regard to this clone: Germline is not matched at one junction end, which may reflect a read error. Other DNA sequences of this sample code for an identical CDR3. This chain connects TRBV5-1 to TRBJ2-1, with TRBD2 matching over 8 bases. This CDR3 has 14 amino acids. Germline-derived CDR1 and CDR2 are SGHRS and YFSETQ. The CDR3 region has the DNA TGCGCCAGCAGCTTTAGCGGGGCCTACAACGAGCAGTTCTTC. It encodes CASSFSGAYNEQFF.

The V and J genes are TRBV5-1 and TRBJ2-2, with D possibly matching TRBD1 (6 bases). The CDR3 runs 16 residues. V was cut by 4 bases and J by 4 bases, with 17 bases left in between. Germline CDR1 SGHRS, CDR2 YFSETQ. The DNA for the CDR3 is TGCGCCAGCAGCCCCTCATTGGGGGCGATCACCGGGGAGCTGTTTTTT. The encoded protein is CASSPSLGAITGELFF.

V usage is TRBV18 and J usage is TRBJ1-5, with TRBD1 matching 9 bases. The V gene end was trimmed by 2 bases and the J gene end by 0 bases; junction bases not matched to a gene: 17. The length of the CDR3 is 21 residues. The V gene's germline CDR1 is KGHSH and CDR2 LQKENI. This CDR3 is CASSPSHTRDRVRDSNQPQHF. CDR3 DNA: TGTGCCAGCTCACCATCCCATACCCGGGACAGGGTGAGGGATAGCAATCAGCCCCAGCATTTT.

V gene TRBV30 combines with J gene TRBJ1-5; D may be TRBD1 (5 bases). The germline V gene has CDR1 GTSNPN and CDR2 SVGIG (reference sequence). The CDR3 is 15 residues long. The germline V and J ends were trimmed by 5 bases and 7 bases, with 21 bases remaining between them. The CDR3 coding sequence is TGTGCCTGGGGCCCGGGTGCAGGGAAATGGCAGCCCCAGCATTTT. Translated: CAWGPGAGKWQPQHF.

This sequence joins TRBV9 and TRBJ2-2; D is unclear. V lost 4 bases, J lost 0 bases, and 16 bases lay in between. Per germline, CDR1 SGDLS and CDR2 YYNGEE. The CDR3 runs 17 residues. CDR3 residues: CASSHRVEEPNTGELFF. Written as DNA, the CDR3 is TGTGCCAGCAGCCACCGCGTTGAGGAACCGAACACCGGGGAGCTGTTTTTT.

CDR3 protein: CASSYAGDEQYF. CDR3 nucleotide sequence: TGTGCCAGCAGTTACGCCGGGGACGAGCAGTACTTC. The chain combines TRBV6-5 with TRBJ2-7; D is possibly TRBD2 (5 bases). CDR3 length equals 12 residues. The V and J ends lost 2 bases and 5 bases respectively, with 7 bases between them. Germline loops: CDR1 MNHEY, CDR2 SVGAGI.

This sequence joins TRBV19 and TRBJ1-1, with D tentatively TRBD1 (6 bases). This CDR3 region has 15 residues. Germline V gene data show CDR1 as LNHDA and CDR2 as SQIVND (reference sequence). Trimming pared 3 bases from V and 1 base from J, leaving 12 bases between. The CDR3 loop is CASSMWGPTNTEAFF. The CDR3 DNA reads as TGTGCCAGTAGTATGTGGGGGCCGACGAACACTGAAGCTTTCTTT.

J is TRBJ2-1 and V is TRBV4-1; D not resolved. The CDR3 length is 11 residues. V lost 4 bases, J lost 6 bases, and 4 bases lay in between. Germline CDR1 reads MGHRA; CDR2 reads YSYEKL. CDR3 nucleotide sequence: TGCGCCAGCAGCCCGGGCAATGAGCAGTTCTTC. It is translated as CASSPGNEQFF.

This CDR3 reads CASSPWAGGQDEQFF. The DNA of the CDR3 is TGTGCCAGCAGCCCCTGGGCGGGGGGGCAGGATGAGCAGTTCTTC. The chain is built from TRBV14 and TRBJ2-1; TRBD2 agrees at 9 bases. Looked up from germline, CDR1 is SGHDN and CDR2 is FVKESK. The V segment lost 4 bases and the J segment 8 bases; nucleotides outside the gene matches: 9. CDR3 length: 15 residues.

This clone showed up just once. This rearrangement joins TRBV4-1 to TRBJ2-7, with 10 bases identical to TRBD1. V was clipped by 0 bases and J by 5 bases; unmatched bases: 10. Germline CDR1 reads MGHRA; CDR2 reads YSYEKL. The CDR3 covers 17 residues. The DNA of the CDR3 is TGCGCCAGCAGCCAAGAAGCCTCGGGACAGGGGACCCACGAGCAGTACTTC. This translates into CASSQEASGQGTHEQYF.

The rearrangement links TRBV19 to TRBJ2-7; 9 nucleotides align to TRBD1. This CDR3 is built from 17 residues. Trimming took 5 bases from V and 6 from J; bases not matched to a gene: 17. CDR1 is LNHDA and CDR2 is SQIVND in the germline V gene (reference sequence). The CDR3 nucleotides read TGTGCCAGTAGTTCCTCGGGACAGGGCTCCTTCGGCGCCGAGCAGTACTTC. Encoded protein: CASSSSGQGSFGAEQYF. The full variable domain, rest sourced from reference TRBV19 and TRBJ2-7, is DGGITQSPKYLFRKEGQNVTLSCEQNLNHDAMYWYRQDPGQGLRLIYYSQIVNDFQKGDIAEGYSVSREKKESFPLTVTSAQKNPTAFYLCASSSSGQGSFGAEQYFGPGTRLTVT.

This chain uses TRBV29-1 with TRBJ2-7; D not certain. The CDR3 has 11 amino acids. Trimming pared 1 base from V and 4 bases from J, leaving 5 bases between. The V gene's germline CDR1 is SQVTM and CDR2 ANQGSEA. The CDR3 bases are TGCAGCGTTGAAGTAGTGTACGAGCAGTACTTC. Protein: CSVEVVYEQYF.

The chain links TRBV10-3 to TRBJ2-7, with a weak D call TRBD2 (5 bases). V was pared by 0 bases and J by 0 bases, with 15 bases between. CDR1 is ENHRY, CDR2 SYGVKD, per germline. The CDR3 is 17 amino acids. The CDR3 bases are TGTGCCATCAGTGAGTCGGCTAGACAAAGCGGCTCCTACGAGCAGTACTTC. Its protein is CAISESARQSGSYEQYF.

This chain connects TRBV25-1 to TRBJ1-2; D uncertain. V lost 6 bases, J lost 7 bases, and 18 bases lay in between. CDR3 length equals 14 residues. CDR1 is MGHDK, CDR2 SYGVNS, per germline. In nucleotides, the CDR3 is TGTGCCAGCAGCGCAAACCCGTGGGAGCGTGGCTACACCTTC. Amino acids: CASSANPWERGYTF.

This clone has a single count. The chain recombines TRBV2 with TRBJ2-1; 10 nucleotides line up with TRBD2. Trimming took 8 bases from V and 8 from J; bases not matched to a gene: 18. This CDR3 is 17 amino acids long. Germline CDR1 and CDR2: SNHLY and FYNNEI. The CDR3, as DNA: TGTGCCAGCGCTACCCAAGGACTAGCGGCACCTAGGGATGAGCAGTTCTTC. This codes for CASATQGLAAPRDEQFF.

This CDR3 reads CASSQVWRGNNEQFF. The CDR3 DNA sequence: TGCGCCAGCAGCCAAGTTTGGCGGGGGAACAATGAGCAGTTCTTC. The V gene is TRBV4-1, the J gene TRBJ2-1; 7 bases are shared with TRBD2. The CDR3 runs to 15 residues. With V trimmed by 1 base and J by 5 bases, 5 bases remained unmatched. Looked up from germline, CDR1 is MGHRA and CDR2 is YSYEKL.

The chain is built from TRBV28 and TRBJ1-1; a weak D match, TRBD1 (5 bases). This CDR3 contains 14 residues. The V gene's germline CDR1 is MDHEN and CDR2 SYDVKM. V was trimmed by 10 bases and J by 0 bases, leaving 15 bases between them. CDR3 sequence (DNA): TGTGCCACTTGGGGGGGGGTCATGAACACTGAAGCTTTCTTT. Encoded protein: CATWGGVMNTEAFF.

V is TRBV6-5 and J is TRBJ2-1, with TRBD1 as a possible D gene (5 bases). Germline V gene sequence: CDR1 MNHEY, CDR2 SVGAGI. The CDR3 is 15 residues long. V shed 5 bases and J shed 4 bases, with 15 bases lying between them. CDR3 residues: CASSLSRAYYNEQFF. In DNA, the CDR3 is TGTGCCAGCAGTCTTAGCAGGGCGTATTACAATGAGCAGTTCTTC.

The chain recombines TRBV5-1 with TRBJ1-2; TRBD1 aligns across 11 bases. V lost 4 bases, J lost 3 bases, and 17 bases stayed unmatched. This CDR3 comprises 19 residues. Germline CDR1 reads SGHRS; CDR2 reads YFSETQ. CDR3 residues: CASSHFYPGQGGLDYGYTF. Here the CDR3 DNA reads TGCGCCAGCAGCCACTTCTATCCGGGACAGGGGGGTTTGGACTATGGCTACACCTTC.

J is TRBJ2-7 and V is TRBV18; D gene unclear. This CDR3 spans 11 amino acids. The V gene lost 6 bases and the J gene lost 12 bases, with 15 bases spanning the gap. CDR1 is KGHSH, CDR2 LQKENI, per germline. The CDR3 loop reads CASSLTGSPYF. CDR3 in DNA: TGTGCCAGCTCCCTGACCGGGTCCCCGTACTTC.

This clone is a singleton in its sample. The chain joins TRBV5-8 to TRBJ1-3; a weak D match, TRBD1 (5 bases). The CDR3 consists of 13 residues. Trimming removed 10 bases at V and 0 bases at J, with 11 bases between. CDR1 is SGHTS and CDR2 is YDEGEE in the germline V gene. DNA of the CDR3: TGTGCCTCGACGGGGGACTCTGGAAACACCATATATTTT. It codes for CASTGDSGNTIYF.